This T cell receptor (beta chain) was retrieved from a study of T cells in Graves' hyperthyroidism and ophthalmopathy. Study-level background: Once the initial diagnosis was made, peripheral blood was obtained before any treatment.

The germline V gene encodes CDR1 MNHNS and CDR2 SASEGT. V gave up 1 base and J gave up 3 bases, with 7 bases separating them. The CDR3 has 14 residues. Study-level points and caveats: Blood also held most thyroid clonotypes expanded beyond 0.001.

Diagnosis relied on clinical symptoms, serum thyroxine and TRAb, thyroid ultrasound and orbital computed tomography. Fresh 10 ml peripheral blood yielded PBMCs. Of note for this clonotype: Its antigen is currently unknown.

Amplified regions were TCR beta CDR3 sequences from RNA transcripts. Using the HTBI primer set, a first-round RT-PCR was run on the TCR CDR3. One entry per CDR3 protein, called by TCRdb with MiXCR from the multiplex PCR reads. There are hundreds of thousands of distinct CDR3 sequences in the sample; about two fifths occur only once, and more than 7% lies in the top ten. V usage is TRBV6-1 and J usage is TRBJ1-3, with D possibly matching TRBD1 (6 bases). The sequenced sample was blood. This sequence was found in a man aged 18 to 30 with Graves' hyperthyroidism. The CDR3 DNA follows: TGTGCCAGCAGTGAAGACAGGGATGGAAACACCATATATTTT. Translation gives CASSEDRDGNTIYF.